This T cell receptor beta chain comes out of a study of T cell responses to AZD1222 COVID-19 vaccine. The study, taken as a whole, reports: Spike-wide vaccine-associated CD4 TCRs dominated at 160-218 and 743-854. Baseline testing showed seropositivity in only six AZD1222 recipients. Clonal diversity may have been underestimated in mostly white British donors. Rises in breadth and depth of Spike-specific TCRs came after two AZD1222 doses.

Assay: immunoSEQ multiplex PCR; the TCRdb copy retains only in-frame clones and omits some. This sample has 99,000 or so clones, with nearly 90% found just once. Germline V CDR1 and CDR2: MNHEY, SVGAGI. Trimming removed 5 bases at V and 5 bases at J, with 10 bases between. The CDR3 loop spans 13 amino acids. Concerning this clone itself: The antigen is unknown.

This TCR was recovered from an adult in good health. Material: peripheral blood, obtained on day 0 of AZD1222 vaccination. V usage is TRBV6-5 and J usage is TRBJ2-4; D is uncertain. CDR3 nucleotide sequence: TGTGCCAGCAGTCCACCTGGCCAAAACATTCAGTACTTC. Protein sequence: CASSPPGQNIQYF.